Shown below are 11 T cell receptor beta chains from a single sample sequenced in a study of radiotherapy plus CTLA-4 blockade in lung cancer (dated by TCRdb to the late 2010s). Library generation was performed with the immunoSEQ multiplex PCR assay. As stored in TCRdb, this immuneACCESS dataset retains in-frame rearrangements with V and J assigned. A fraction of the clones does not appear; measured against another copy, unresolved V genes explain less than half of the discrepancy, and the remainder lacks a known reason. The sample yields about 64,000 clones; around 68% were counted once. The ten top clones hold approximately 8.6% of the sample. The sequenced sample was peripheral blood, obtained from a patient treated with radiotherapy plus ipilimumab. These receptors were obtained from a human donor with non-small cell lung cancer whose response to radiotherapy plus ipilimumab could not be evaluated.

V gene TRBV4-1 combines with J gene TRBJ2-6; 8 bases are a match to TRBD2. Germline V CDR1 and CDR2: MGHRA, YSYEKL. The CDR3 covers 18 residues. V gave up 5 bases and J gave up 4 bases; unmatched junction bases: 13. CDR3 in amino acids: CASSDPGLDSAGANVLTF. CDR3 in DNA: TGCGCCAGCAGCGATCCGGGACTAGATTCAGCCGGGGCCAACGTCCTGACTTTC.

The genes are TRBV4-2 and TRBJ2-5; TRBD2 aligns across 7 bases. Germline trimming cut 1 base from V and 2 bases from J; bases unmatched to any gene: 10. The CDR3 spans 17 residues. The V gene's germline CDR1 is LGHNA and CDR2 YNFKEQ. CDR3 in amino acids: CASSQGGGGGNQETQYF. In nucleotides, the CDR3 is TGTGCCAGCAGCCAAGGAGGTGGCGGGGGAAATCAAGAGACCCAGTACTTC.

The chain combines TRBV27 with TRBJ2-5; 9 bases are a match to TRBD1. Losses at the gene ends were 5 bases for V and 4 bases for J; bases not matched to a gene: 11. This CDR3 has 16 residues. CDR1 and CDR2 from the germline V gene are MNHEY and SMNVEV (reference sequence). This chain's CDR3 is CASSPRGTGYRETQYF. In DNA form, the CDR3 reads TGTGCCAGCAGTCCAAGGGGGACAGGGTATCGAGAGACCCAGTACTTC.

As regards this clone: The junction and the germline gene differ at one end; a read error may be behind it. The chain links TRBV7-9 to TRBJ2-7; no reliable D call. The CDR3 is 12 amino acids. The germline V gene encodes CDR1 SEHNR and CDR2 FQNEAQ (reference sequence). The CDR3 DNA is TGTACCAGCAGCTCGGCTAGCTACGAGCAGTACTTC. It specifies CTSSSASYEQYF. Drawing the rest from reference TRBV7-9 and TRBJ2-7, the complete variable domain is DTGVSQNPRHKITKRGQNVTFRCDPISEHNRLYWYRQTLGQGPEFLTYFQNEAQLEKSRLLSDRFSAERPKGSFSTLEIQRTEQGDSAMYLCTSSSASYEQYFGPGTRLTVT.

V is TRBV19 and J is TRBJ2-5, with 9 bases aligning to TRBD2. This CDR3 has 15 residues. Trimming cost V 5 bases and J 5 bases; bases outside gene matches: 9. CDR1 is LNHDA and CDR2 is SQIVND in the germline V gene (reference sequence). In DNA form, the CDR3 reads TGTGCCAGTAGTCCCTTAGCGGGAGTAGACGAGACCCAGTACTTC. It is translated as CASSPLAGVDETQYF. Full variable domain (rest looked up from reference TRBV19 and TRBJ2-5): DGGITQSPKYLFRKEGQNVTLSCEQNLNHDAMYWYRQDPGQGLRLIYYSQIVNDFQKGDIAEGYSVSREKKESFPLTVTSAQKNPTAFYLCASSPLAGVDETQYFGPGTRLLVL.

This clone was recorded a few times. The V call is TRBV4-3, the J call TRBJ1-1; D possibly corresponds to TRBD1 (5 bases). The V end lost 5 bases, the J end lost 0 bases, and 10 bases lay between the germline ends. The germline V gene has CDR1 LGHNA and CDR2 YSLEER. The CDR3 covers 14 residues. The CDR3 DNA follows: TGCGCCAGCAGCGGTCGGACATTGAACACTGAAGCTTTCTTT. Amino acid sequence: CASSGRTLNTEAFF.

The rearrangement joins TRBV13 to TRBJ2-1; 7 bases align to TRBD1. The CDR3 totals 14 residues. V shed 2 bases and J 12 bases; nucleotides not matched to a gene: 10. Germline V CDR1 and CDR2: PRHDT, FYEKMQ (reference sequence). As DNA, the CDR3 is TGTGCCAGCAGCTTATTTTCAGAGGGGGCCGTGCAGTTCTTC. This codes for CASSLFSEGAVQFF.

The chain couples TRBV6-6 to TRBJ1-4, with 9 bases lining up with TRBD1. The V and J ends lost 4 bases and 8 bases, in that order; junction bases with no gene match: 11. The CDR3 loop spans 16 amino acids. Germline V CDR1 and CDR2: MNHNY, SVGAGI (reference sequence). The CDR3 nucleotides read TGTGCCAGCAGTTCAGGGACAGGGATCGGGTTAGAAAAACTGTTTTTT. Amino acid sequence: CASSSGTGIGLEKLFF.

Only a few counts were recorded for this clone. J is TRBJ2-3 and V is TRBV5-1; D is perhaps TRBD1 (6 bases). CDR1 and CDR2 from the germline V gene are SGHRS and YFSETQ. The CDR3 sequence is 16 residues long. V shed 0 bases and J shed 0 bases, with 11 bases lying between them. As DNA, the CDR3 is TGCGCCAGCAGCTTGGCACAGGGTCCTAGCACAGATACGCAGTATTTT. This sequence encodes CASSLAQGPSTDTQYF.

Only a few counts were recorded for this clone. At the DNA level, this CDR3 is encoded by other sequences in the same sample as well. The chain uses TRBV6-5 and TRBJ2-3, with D perhaps TRBD2 (6 bases). The CDR3 runs 14 residues. The V end lost 6 bases, the J end lost 2 bases, and 12 bases lay between the germline ends. Germline V CDR1 and CDR2: MNHEY, SVGAGI. The CDR3: CASRSGLATDTQYF. The CDR3 DNA reads TGTGCCAGCAGGTCGGGACTGGCCACAGATACGCAGTATTTT.

V and J are TRBV15 and TRBJ2-2, with D unresolved. The V end lost 3 bases, the J end lost 2 bases, and 4 bases lay between the germline ends. In germline, CDR1 is LNHNV, CDR2 YYDKDF (reference sequence). The CDR3 sequence is 13 residues long. CDR3 residues: CATSSRNTGELFF. The CDR3 DNA follows: TGTGCCACCAGCAGTAGAAACACCGGGGAGCTGTTTTTT. The complete variable domain, with remaining parts taken from reference TRBV15 and TRBJ2-2, reads DAMVIQNPRYQVTQFGKPVTLSCSQTLNHNVMYWYQQKSSQAPKLLFHYYDKDFNNEADTPDNFQSRRPNTSFCFLDIRSPGLGDTAMYLCATSSRNTGELFFGEGSRLTVL.